The T cell receptor beta chain described here comes from a study of shared clonotypes between healthy human individuals. General study points: Researchers sampled blood only, noting tissue repertoires likely differ. Among the subsets, naive ones generally showed larger estimated richness than memory ones.

Trimming at V came to 3 bases and at J to 1 base, leaving 5 bases not matched to a gene. CDR1 and CDR2 (germline): SGDLS, YYNGEE. This CDR3 has 16 residues. Of note for this clone: The antigen is undetermined.

In the naive CD8 group, cells lacked CD45RO and were positively selected for CCR7, so terminally differentiated effector memory CD45RA+ cells were left out. Healthy HIV-negative adults with no recent acute infections or vaccinations were recruited as donors. Data came from immunoSEQ multiplex PCR; TCRdb stores just in-frame clones and leaves some out. Of around 2,000,000 clones listed, less than 95% are singletons. The chain couples TRBV9 to TRBJ1-1; 11 nucleotides align to TRBD1. The sample consisted of naive CD8+ T cells sorted from blood. This TCR derives from a man between 18 and 29 years old in good health. The CDR3 nucleotides read TGTGCCAGCAGCGGAGGGACAGGGGGGAGGAACACTGAAGCTTTCTTT. Its protein is CASSGGTGGRNTEAFF.